The clone carrying this T cell receptor beta chain was found many times. These data originate in a study of T-cell reconstitution after alpha-beta-depleted transplantation in children. Trimming shortened V by 1 base and J by 1 base, and 8 bases separated the two germline ends. The CDR3 length is 14 residues. Germline-derived CDR1 and CDR2 are SGHRS and YFSETQ. A library of TCRbeta sequences, prepared with unique molecular identifiers, was generated. In TCRdb, the PCR reads were re-called with MiXCR into one record per CDR3 protein. The sample contains 670,000 or so distinct CDR3 sequences, under 15% of which appear only once.

This specimen consisted of PBMCs, obtained before TCRalphabeta/CD19-depleted stem cell transplant. This rearrangement joins TRBV5-1 to TRBJ2-5; no firm D call. The origin of this receptor is a girl aged 2 to 10 with congenital amegakaryocytic thrombocytopenia, due to receive a stem cell transplant. CDR3 region: CASSLFRSQETQYF. In nucleotides, the CDR3 is TGCGCCAGCAGCTTGTTTCGCTCCCAAGAGACCCAGTACTTC.